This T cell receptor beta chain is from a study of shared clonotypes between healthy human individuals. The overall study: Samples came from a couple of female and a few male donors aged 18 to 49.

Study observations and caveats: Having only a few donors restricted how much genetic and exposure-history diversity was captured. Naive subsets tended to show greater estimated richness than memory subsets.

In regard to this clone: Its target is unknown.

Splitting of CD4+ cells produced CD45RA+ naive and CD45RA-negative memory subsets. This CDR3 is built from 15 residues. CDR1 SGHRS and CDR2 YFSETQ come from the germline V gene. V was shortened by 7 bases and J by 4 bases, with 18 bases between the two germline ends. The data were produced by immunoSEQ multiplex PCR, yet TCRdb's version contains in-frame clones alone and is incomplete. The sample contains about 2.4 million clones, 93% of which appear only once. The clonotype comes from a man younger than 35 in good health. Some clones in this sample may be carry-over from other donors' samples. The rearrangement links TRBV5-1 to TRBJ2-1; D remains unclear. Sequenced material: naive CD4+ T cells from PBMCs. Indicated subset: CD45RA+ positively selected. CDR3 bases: TGCGCCAGCGCGCGGTGGCAGACGTTATACAATGAGCAGTTCTTC. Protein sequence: CASARWQTLYNEQFF.